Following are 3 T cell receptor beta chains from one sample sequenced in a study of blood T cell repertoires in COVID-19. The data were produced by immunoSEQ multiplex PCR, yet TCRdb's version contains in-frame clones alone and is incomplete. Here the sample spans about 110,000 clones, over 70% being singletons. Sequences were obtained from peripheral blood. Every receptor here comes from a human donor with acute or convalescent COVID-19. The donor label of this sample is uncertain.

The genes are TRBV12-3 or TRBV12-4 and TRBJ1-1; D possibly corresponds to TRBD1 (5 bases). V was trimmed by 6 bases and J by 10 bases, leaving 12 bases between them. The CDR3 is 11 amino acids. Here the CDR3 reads CASSSGFRAFF. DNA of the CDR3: TGTGCCAGCAGCTCAGGGTTTCGAGCTTTCTTT.

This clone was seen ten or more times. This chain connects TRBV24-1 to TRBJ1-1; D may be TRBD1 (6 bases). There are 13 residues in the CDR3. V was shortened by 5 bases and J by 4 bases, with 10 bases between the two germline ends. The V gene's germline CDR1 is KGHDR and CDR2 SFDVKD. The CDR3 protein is CATSVGRGTEAFF. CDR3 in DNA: TGTGCCACCAGTGTCGGCAGGGGCACTGAAGCTTTCTTT.

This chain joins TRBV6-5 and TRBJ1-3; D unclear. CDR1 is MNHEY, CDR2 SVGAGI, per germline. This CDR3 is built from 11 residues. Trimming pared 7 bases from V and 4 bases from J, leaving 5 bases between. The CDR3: CASIIGNTIYF. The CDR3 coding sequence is TGTGCCAGCATTATAGGAAACACCATATATTTT.